The 24 T cell receptor beta chains presented below share a single source sample, sequenced in a study of T cell repertoires in cytomegalovirus infection. MiXCR, run by TCRdb on the reads, gives a single entry per CDR3 protein. The data contain 640,000 or so distinct CDR3 sequences, approximately 33% of them seen just once; the ten biggest clones take up about 20%. What these receptors recognize is not known. Sequences were derived from cultured PBMCs, sampled from culture after CMV antigen stimulation. The source is a human donor in good health (CMV status not recorded). Some clones in this sample may be carry-over from other donors' samples.

This clonotype was observed a few times. CDR3 nucleotide sequence: TGTGCCAGCAGCTGGACTAGCGGGACATTATCCTACGAGCAGTACTTC. Translating it yields CASSWTSGTLSYEQYF. The V and J genes are TRBV7-8 and TRBJ2-7; TRBD2 matches at 12 bases. Germline-derived CDR1 and CDR2 are SGHVS and FQNEAQ. The trim removed 4 bases at V and 1 base at J, leaving 5 bases unmatched. The CDR3 is 16 amino acids.

The table lists this clonotype with many counts. The J gene is TRBJ2-1, the V gene TRBV7-8, with TRBD2 as a possible D gene (5 bases). CDR3 length: 16 amino acids. Germline V gene lookup returns CDR1 SGHVS and CDR2 FQNEAQ. Trimming pared 4 bases from V and 0 bases from J, leaving 13 bases between. The CDR3 reads CASSSSGYSSYNEQFF. As DNA, the CDR3 is TGTGCCAGCAGCTCCTCGGGGTACAGCTCCTACAATGAGCAGTTCTTC. The complete variable domain, with remaining parts taken from reference TRBV7-8 and TRBJ2-1, reads GAGVSQSPRYKVAKRGQDVALRCDPISGHVSLFWYQQALGQGPEFLTYFQNEAQLDKSGLPSDRFFAERPEGSVSTLKIQRTQQEDSAVYLCASSSSGYSSYNEQFFGPGTRLTVL.

This clonotype was observed once. In nucleotides, the CDR3 is TGTGCCAGCAGCCGGGGACAATCGATCTCTGGGGCCAACGTCCTGACTTTC. This codes for CASSRGQSISGANVLTF. V gene TRBV7-9 combines with J gene TRBJ2-6, with D perhaps matching TRBD1 (6 bases). The CDR3 has 17 amino acids. Germline-derived CDR1 and CDR2 are SEHNR and FQNEAQ (reference sequence). Trimming stripped 5 bases from V and 0 bases from J, with 14 bases between.

The chain has TRBV12-3 or TRBV12-4 and TRBJ2-3; D not certain. This CDR3 is 12 amino acids long. Trimming took off 7 bases at V and 6 bases at J, with 11 bases between the two ends. The chain's CDR3 is CASIRTRDTQYF. The CDR3 DNA sequence: TGTGCCAGCATCCGGACCCGGGATACGCAGTATTTT.

The sample holds a few counts of this clonotype. The gene calls are TRBV7-2 and TRBJ2-5, with 11 bases that match TRBD2. From germline, CDR1 is SGHTA and CDR2 FQGNSA. The CDR3 is made up of 15 amino acids. With V trimmed by 2 bases and J by 5 bases, 4 bases remained unmatched. Here the CDR3 reads CASSLLAGGWETQYF. DNA for the CDR3: TGTGCCAGCAGCTTACTAGCGGGAGGCTGGGAGACCCAGTACTTC.

The chain couples TRBV6-1 to TRBJ2-7; 7 positions match TRBD1. This CDR3 is built from 13 residues. Per germline, CDR1 MNHNS and CDR2 SASEGT. V lost 6 bases, J lost 2 bases, and 4 bases stayed unmatched. In DNA, the CDR3 is TGTGCCAGCAGGAACACAGGGGCCTACGAGCAGTACTTC. Protein: CASRNTGAYEQYF.

This sequence joins TRBV6-1 and TRBJ1-1, with 8 bases matching TRBD1. The V and J ends lost 9 bases and 4 bases, in that order; junction bases with no gene match: 4. CDR1 MNHNS and CDR2 SASEGT come from the germline V gene. This CDR3 is 12 amino acids long. DNA of the CDR3: TGTGCCAGTCTCACAGGGGGCACTGAAGCTTTCTTT. This gives the protein CASLTGGTEAFF.

Remarks on this clonotype: The junction shows a germline mismatch at one end, possibly a read error. The V call is TRBV2, the J call TRBJ1-2, with D possibly being TRBD1 (6 bases). Germline values: CDR1 SNHLY, CDR2 FYNNEI. This CDR3 comprises 15 residues. The CDR3 region has the DNA TGTGCCAGCAGTGAAGGGACAGCCGCTAATTATGGCTACACCTTC. Translation gives CASSEGTAANYGYTF.

This sequence joins TRBV6-2 or TRBV6-3 and TRBJ1-1; no reliable D call. This CDR3 is 14 amino acids long. The ends were cut back, 7 bases at V and 2 bases at J, with 14 bases in the middle. The germline gives CDR1 MNHEY, CDR2 SVGEGT. The CDR3 DNA reads TGTGCCAGCACCCTACGAAAGGGCAACACTGAAGCTTTCTTT. Translation: CASTLRKGNTEAFF.

This chain links TRBV18 with TRBJ1-2, with D perhaps matching TRBD1 (5 bases). Germline CDR1 KGHSH, CDR2 LQKENI. V lost 4 bases, J lost 1 base, and 13 bases lay in between. CDR3 size: 15 residues. The CDR3: CASSQSRDSNYGYTF. For the CDR3, the DNA is TGTGCCAGCTCACAGTCCAGGGATAGTAACTATGGCTACACCTTC. The entire variable domain, with the rest obtained from reference TRBV18 and TRBJ1-2, is as follows: NAGVMQNPRHLVRRRGQEARLRCSPMKGHSHVYWYRQLPEEGLKFMVYLQKENIIDESGMPKERFSAEFPKEGPSILRIQQVVRGDSAAYFCASSQSRDSNYGYTFGSGTRLTVV.

The chain is built from TRBV2 and TRBJ2-1; TRBD2 aligns across 13 bases. The junction had 4 bases not matched to a gene; V was cut back by 5 bases and J by 3 bases. The CDR3 covers 16 residues. The V gene's germline CDR1 is SNHLY and CDR2 FYNNEI. For the CDR3, the DNA is TGTGCCAGCAGTCGGACTAGCGGGAGTTACTACAATGAGCAGTTCTTC. It specifies CASSRTSGSYYNEQFF. The whole variable domain, remainder taken from reference TRBV2 and TRBJ2-1, is EPEVTQTPSHQVTQMGQEVILRCVPISNHLYFYWYRQILGQKVEFLVSFYNNEISEKSEIFDDQFSVERPDGSNFTLKIRSTKLEDSAMYFCASSRTSGSYYNEQFFGPGTRLTVL.

The V gene is TRBV6-4, the J gene TRBJ2-7, with unresolved D. V lost 3 bases, J lost 6 bases, and 12 bases lay in between. The CDR3 contains 13 residues. Germline CDR1 is MRHNA and CDR2 is SNTAGT. In DNA form, the CDR3 reads TGTGCCAGCAGTGAATCGGACCTCACCGAGCAGTACTTC. Translation: CASSESDLTEQYF.

This chain links TRBV19 with TRBJ1-2; 9 bases line up with TRBD1. J gave up 5 bases and V 8 bases, and 12 bases lay outside the gene matches. The CDR3 extends over 15 amino acids. Germline-derived CDR1 and CDR2 are LNHDA and SQIVND (reference sequence). CDR3 in amino acids: CASRDRATGRYGYTF. CDR3 nucleotide sequence: TGTGCCAGTCGGGACAGGGCCACTGGTCGGTATGGCTACACCTTC.

This clonotype was seen at least ten times. The gene calls are TRBV12-3 or TRBV12-4 and TRBJ2-2, with D perhaps TRBD1 (6 bases). V was shortened by 2 bases and J by 1 base, with 8 bases between the two germline ends. CDR3 length equals 15 residues. CDR3 sequence reads: CASSLWGQNTGELFF. In DNA form, the CDR3 reads TGTGCCAGCAGTTTATGGGGGCAGAACACCGGGGAGCTGTTTTTT.

This chain connects TRBV12-3 or TRBV12-4 to TRBJ2-4; D not resolved. The CDR3 covers 15 residues. The ends were cut back, 3 bases at V and 0 bases at J, with 9 bases in the middle. The CDR3 nucleotides are TGTGCCAGCAGTTTTGTAAGGCTAGCCAAAAACATTCAGTACTTC. This translates into CASSFVRLAKNIQYF.

This rearrangement joins TRBV4-1 to TRBJ2-7, with 11 bases aligning to TRBD2. The V gene's germline CDR1 is MGHRA and CDR2 YSYEKL. This CDR3 contains 16 residues. V shed 1 base and J 6 bases; nucleotides not matched to a gene: 8. Here the CDR3 reads CASSQAVAGGHREQYF. In DNA, the CDR3 is TGCGCCAGCAGCCAAGCCGTAGCGGGGGGGCATCGCGAGCAGTACTTC.

The rearrangement joins TRBV7-9 to TRBJ2-1, with no clear D. Germline lookup yields CDR1 SEHNR and CDR2 FQNEAQ (reference sequence). The CDR3 is made up of 13 amino acids. Trimming removed 4 bases at V and 10 bases at J, with 14 bases between. The CDR3 DNA reads TGTGCCAGCAGCTCCCATACCCTTCGAGAGCAGTTCTTC. Protein sequence: CASSSHTLREQFF.

This clonotype was counted a few times. V is TRBV7-6 and J is TRBJ1-1; D unresolved. The length of the CDR3 is 17 residues. The ends were cut back, 1 base at V and 0 bases at J, with 15 bases in the middle. Germline CDR1 SGHVS, CDR2 FNYEAQ. Here the CDR3 DNA reads TGTGCCAGCAGCTTAGGTACAGTTTATAACATGAACACTGAAGCTTTCTTT. Translation: CASSLGTVYNMNTEAFF.

This clonotype was recorded many times. V usage is TRBV7-2 and J usage is TRBJ2-3; 10 bases fit TRBD2. The V segment lost 3 bases and the J segment 0 bases; nucleotides outside the gene matches: 3. CDR3 length: 16 amino acids. The germline V gene encodes CDR1 SGHTA and CDR2 FQGNSA. The CDR3 here is CASSLLAGGSTDTQYF. CDR3 bases: TGTGCCAGCAGCTTGTTAGCGGGGGGTAGCACAGATACGCAGTATTTT.

The chain couples TRBV12-3 or TRBV12-4 to TRBJ1-1; unclear D gene. The CDR3 extends over 13 amino acids. V was clipped by 5 bases and J by 3 bases, with 10 bases between them. The CDR3: CASSRVADTEAFF. CDR3 bases: TGTGCCAGCAGTAGGGTGGCCGACACTGAAGCTTTCTTT.

This clonotype was seen only a few times. V gene TRBV19 combines with J gene TRBJ2-2; 11 nucleotides line up with TRBD1. The CDR3 spans 17 residues. CDR1 is LNHDA, CDR2 SQIVND, per germline (reference sequence). The V and J ends lost 10 bases and 0 bases, in that order; junction bases with no gene match: 10. The CDR3 protein is CATSDRGHVANTGELFF. The CDR3 DNA reads as TGTGCCACCTCGGACAGGGGGCACGTCGCGAACACCGGGGAGCTGTTTTTT.

A few counts support this clonotype. The chain couples TRBV10-3 to TRBJ2-5; tentatively, D is TRBD2 (5 bases). The CDR3 loop spans 18 amino acids. The V and J ends lost 3 bases and 0 bases respectively, with 20 bases between them. Germline V lookup: CDR1 ENHRY, CDR2 SYGVKD. CDR3 in DNA: TGTGCCATCAGTGACCCCACGGCCGTCCGGGGTCACCAAGAGACCCAGTACTTC. It is translated as CAISDPTAVRGHQETQYF.

There are many counts of this clonotype. This chain connects TRBV7-2 to TRBJ2-1, with 8 bases that match TRBD2. The V gene's germline CDR1 is SGHTA and CDR2 FQGNSA. The CDR3 loop spans 15 amino acids. Trimming took 6 bases from V and 8 from J; bases not matched to a gene: 12. The CDR3 loop reads CASRWWGSAGDEQFF. CDR3 sequence (DNA): TGTGCCAGCAGGTGGTGGGGATCAGCGGGGGATGAGCAGTTCTTC.

The chain carries TRBV5-4 and TRBJ2-4; 8 nucleotides match TRBD2. Per the germline V gene, CDR1 is SGHNT and CDR2 is YYREEE (reference sequence). V trimming: 4 bases; J trimming: 0 bases; junction bases outside the gene matches: 9. The CDR3 length is 17 residues. The CDR3 spells CASSPGGADLAKNIQYF. The CDR3 DNA sequence: TGTGCCAGCAGCCCGGGGGGGGCGGATCTAGCCAAAAACATTCAGTACTTC.